The 21 T cell receptor beta chains presented below share a single source sample, sequenced in a study of OX40 agonist ivuxolimab in advanced cancers. Assay used: immunoSEQ multiplex PCR; TCRdb lists only in-frame clones, some missing. The sample shows 90,000 to 100,000 clones, about 96% of them seen only once. The source material was CD4+ or CD8+ T cells sorted from blood, sampled in a trial of the OX40 agonist ivuxolimab. The receptor set was obtained from an adult with an advanced solid tumor such as melanoma, head and neck, liver or kidney cancer.

This chain uses TRBV27 with TRBJ1-5, with 8 positions matching TRBD1. Trimming removed 8 bases from V and 7 bases from J; junction bases left unmatched: 10. Germline V gene data show CDR1 as MNHEY and CDR2 as SMNVEV (reference sequence). The CDR3 contains 14 residues. The CDR3 DNA sequence: TGTGCCAGCGGAATCTCAGGGGGCTACCAGCCCCAGCATTTT. Residues: CASGISGGYQPQHF.

This chain joins TRBV28 and TRBJ2-2, with a tentative D call TRBD2 (6 bases). Germline CDR1 is MDHEN and CDR2 is SYDVKM. Deletions cut 2 bases from V and 2 bases from J, with 9 bases between. The CDR3 has 15 amino acids. This chain's CDR3 is CASSLLAPNTGELFF. Here the CDR3 DNA reads TGTGCCAGCAGTTTACTAGCGCCTAACACCGGGGAGCTGTTTTTT.

This clone was seen a single time. The chain has TRBV6-6 and TRBJ1-6; a weak D match, TRBD1 (5 bases). CDR1 MNHNY and CDR2 SVGAGI come from the germline V gene (reference sequence). The CDR3 length is 16 residues. The V end was cut by 3 bases, the J end by 0 bases, with 9 bases between. The CDR3, as DNA: TGTGCCAGCAGTTATTCAGGGAGCTCCTATAATTCACCCCTCCACTTT. This translates into CASSYSGSSYNSPLHF.

The chain uses TRBV11-2 and TRBJ1-1, with TRBD1 matching 10 bases. CDR3 length equals 15 residues. The trim removed 4 bases at V and 3 bases at J, leaving 5 bases unmatched. Looked up from germline, CDR1 is SGHAT and CDR2 is FQNNGV. CDR3 loop: CASSYPGQGHTEAFF. The CDR3 DNA sequence: TGTGCCAGCAGCTATCCGGGACAGGGGCACACTGAAGCTTTCTTT.

This chain connects TRBV6-5 to TRBJ1-5; tentative D call: TRBD1 (6 bases). The germline V and J ends were trimmed by 7 bases and 3 bases, with 10 bases remaining between them. Germline-derived CDR1 and CDR2 are MNHEY and SVGAGI. The CDR3 totals 13 residues. The CDR3 reads CASKQGHNQPQHF. In DNA form, the CDR3 reads TGTGCCAGCAAACAGGGCCACAATCAGCCCCAGCATTTT.

The CDR3 DNA follows: TGTGCCAGCAGCCAAGATGCCGCCGACGGTTACGAGCAGTACTTC. It encodes CASSQDAADGYEQYF. The chain combines TRBV4-2 with TRBJ2-7; D is unclear. The ends were cut back, 0 bases at V and 4 bases at J, with 13 bases in the middle. Per germline, CDR1 LGHNA and CDR2 YNFKEQ. The CDR3 has 15 amino acids.

V is TRBV28 and J is TRBJ2-1; no definite D call. Between the trimmed V and J ends, which lost 5 bases and 12 bases, there was a span of 14 bases. The germline V gene encodes CDR1 MDHEN and CDR2 SYDVKM. The CDR3 is made up of 12 amino acids. The CDR3 region has the DNA TGTGCCAGCAGTCCCCGGGCGGCAGGGCAGTTCTTC. This gives the protein CASSPRAAGQFF.

J is TRBJ1-2 and V is TRBV27, with a possible D match to TRBD1 (5 bases). The CDR3 totals 13 residues. Germline CDR1 MNHEY, CDR2 SMNVEV (reference sequence). V was shortened by 8 bases and J by 4 bases, with 14 bases between the two germline ends. CDR3: CASGAPGFYGYTF. CDR3 nucleotides: TGTGCCAGCGGGGCACCGGGTTTCTATGGCTACACCTTC.

V usage is TRBV7-9 and J usage is TRBJ1-4, with TRBD1 matching over 7 bases. V shed 5 bases and J 0 bases; nucleotides not matched to a gene: 3. Per the germline V gene, CDR1 is SEHNR and CDR2 is FQNEAQ (reference sequence). The CDR3 runs 15 residues. The CDR3 nucleotides read TGTGCCAGCAGCCCCGGACAGGCAACTAATGAAAAACTGTTTTTT. This sequence encodes CASSPGQATNEKLFF.

The rearrangement joins TRBV7-8 to TRBJ2-1; D is perhaps TRBD2 (5 bases). Germline values: CDR1 SGHVS, CDR2 FQNEAQ. This CDR3 has 15 residues. Trimming pared 6 bases from V and 5 bases from J, leaving 17 bases between. In DNA form, the CDR3 reads TGTGCCAGCAGTCCGGAGGTCGGGCGGGACAATGAGCAGTTCTTC. This codes for CASSPEVGRDNEQFF. Filled out from reference TRBV7-8 and TRBJ2-1, the complete variable domain reads GAGVSQSPRYKVAKRGQDVALRCDPISGHVSLFWYQQALGQGPEFLTYFQNEAQLDKSGLPSDRFFAERPEGSVSTLKIQRTQQEDSAVYLCASSPEVGRDNEQFFGPGTRLTVL.

V and J are TRBV11-2 and TRBJ2-7, with a possible D match to TRBD1 (5 bases). Germline-derived CDR1 and CDR2 are SGHAT and FQNNGV. The V end was cut by 7 bases, the J end by 3 bases, with 13 bases between. This CDR3 region has 13 residues. CDR3 bases: TGTGCCAGCAACCCAGACAGAAGCTACGAGCAGTACTTC. It specifies CASNPDRSYEQYF.

This chain connects TRBV19 to TRBJ1-2; no clear D gene. The germline V and J ends were trimmed by 6 bases and 2 bases, with 4 bases remaining between them. The CDR3 has 11 amino acids. Germline V gene data show CDR1 as LNHDA and CDR2 as SQIVND (reference sequence). This chain's CDR3 is CASSGNYGYTF. CDR3 sequence (DNA): TGTGCCAGTAGCGGGAACTATGGCTACACCTTC.

This chain uses TRBV30 with TRBJ1-1; no reliable D call. The germline gives CDR1 GTSNPN, CDR2 SVGIG (reference sequence). CDR3 length: 12 residues. V was cut by 0 bases and J by 6 bases, with 8 bases left in between. CDR3 amino acids: CAWSVHTAEAFF. DNA for the CDR3: TGTGCCTGGAGTGTACATACAGCTGAAGCTTTCTTT.

The count of this clone is one. The chain uses TRBV2 and TRBJ2-7; D not resolved. V was trimmed by 6 bases and J by 3 bases, leaving 9 bases between them. There are 12 residues in the CDR3. Germline V CDR1 and CDR2: SNHLY, FYNNEI. The CDR3 sequence: CASRDRGYEQYF. Here the CDR3 DNA reads TGTGCCAGCAGGGACCGAGGCTACGAGCAGTACTTC.

This chain uses TRBV7-9 with TRBJ2-5; TRBD1 matches at 7 bases. CDR1 is SEHNR, CDR2 FQNEAQ, per germline (reference sequence). V trimming: 6 bases; J trimming: 1 base; junction bases outside the gene matches: 5. This CDR3 region has 14 residues. The CDR3 protein is CASSGDSLQETQYF. CDR3 DNA sequence: TGTGCCAGCAGTGGGGACAGCCTCCAAGAGACCCAGTACTTC.

J is TRBJ2-4 and V is TRBV28, with TRBD1 identical over 7 bases. Trimming removed 6 bases from V and 1 base from J; junction bases left unmatched: 6. Germline V lookup: CDR1 MDHEN, CDR2 SYDVKM. This CDR3 has 15 amino acids. CDR3 sequence: CASRRQGTAKNIQYF. In nucleotides, the CDR3 is TGTGCCAGCAGAAGACAGGGAACCGCCAAAAACATTCAGTACTTC.

This clone was found once. The chain joins TRBV10-1 to TRBJ1-1; TRBD1 agrees at 11 bases. The CDR3 runs to 13 residues. V shed 3 bases and J 8 bases; nucleotides not matched to a gene: 2. The germline V gene encodes CDR1 WNHNN and CDR2 SYGVQD (reference sequence). The CDR3 spells CASSDWTGGEAFF. DNA for the CDR3: TGCGCCAGCAGTGACTGGACAGGGGGCGAAGCTTTCTTT.

The V and J genes are TRBV29-1 and TRBJ2-5; either TRBD1 or TRBD2 may fit D (5 bases each). The CDR3 has 12 residues. Trimming cost V 3 bases and J 5 bases, with 10 bases left between them. CDR1 and CDR2 (germline): SQVTM, ANQGSEA. This chain's CDR3 is CSVDVGRETQYF. The DNA for the CDR3 is TGCAGCGTTGATGTGGGACGTGAGACCCAGTACTTC.

CDR3 DNA sequence: TGTGCCAGCAGCTACTACGGTCCACCGAGCTACGAGCAGTACTTC. Translating gives CASSYYGPPSYEQYF. The chain couples TRBV7-2 to TRBJ2-7, with D hard to call. Germline loops: CDR1 SGHTA, CDR2 FQGNSA. The CDR3 is made up of 15 amino acids. V was clipped by 4 bases and J by 3 bases, with 16 bases between them.

The chain recombines TRBV7-9 with TRBJ1-2; 7 nucleotides agree with TRBD1. The ends lost 0 bases at V and 4 bases at J; junction bases unmatched: 5. CDR1 and CDR2 (germline): SEHNR, FQNEAQ (reference sequence). The CDR3 extends over 15 amino acids. The CDR3 bases are TGTGCCAGCAGCTTAGCCCCGGGACAGACCTATGGCTACACCTTC. As protein: CASSLAPGQTYGYTF.

This rearrangement joins TRBV7-8 to TRBJ1-1; no clear D gene. V gave up 2 bases and J gave up 8 bases, with 18 bases separating them. CDR3 length: 15 residues. CDR1 SGHVS and CDR2 FQNEAQ come from the germline V gene. The CDR3 nucleotides read TGTGCCAGCAGCTTACAAGAGGGATCTCCGTTGGAAGCTTTCTTT. The encoded protein is CASSLQEGSPLEAFF.